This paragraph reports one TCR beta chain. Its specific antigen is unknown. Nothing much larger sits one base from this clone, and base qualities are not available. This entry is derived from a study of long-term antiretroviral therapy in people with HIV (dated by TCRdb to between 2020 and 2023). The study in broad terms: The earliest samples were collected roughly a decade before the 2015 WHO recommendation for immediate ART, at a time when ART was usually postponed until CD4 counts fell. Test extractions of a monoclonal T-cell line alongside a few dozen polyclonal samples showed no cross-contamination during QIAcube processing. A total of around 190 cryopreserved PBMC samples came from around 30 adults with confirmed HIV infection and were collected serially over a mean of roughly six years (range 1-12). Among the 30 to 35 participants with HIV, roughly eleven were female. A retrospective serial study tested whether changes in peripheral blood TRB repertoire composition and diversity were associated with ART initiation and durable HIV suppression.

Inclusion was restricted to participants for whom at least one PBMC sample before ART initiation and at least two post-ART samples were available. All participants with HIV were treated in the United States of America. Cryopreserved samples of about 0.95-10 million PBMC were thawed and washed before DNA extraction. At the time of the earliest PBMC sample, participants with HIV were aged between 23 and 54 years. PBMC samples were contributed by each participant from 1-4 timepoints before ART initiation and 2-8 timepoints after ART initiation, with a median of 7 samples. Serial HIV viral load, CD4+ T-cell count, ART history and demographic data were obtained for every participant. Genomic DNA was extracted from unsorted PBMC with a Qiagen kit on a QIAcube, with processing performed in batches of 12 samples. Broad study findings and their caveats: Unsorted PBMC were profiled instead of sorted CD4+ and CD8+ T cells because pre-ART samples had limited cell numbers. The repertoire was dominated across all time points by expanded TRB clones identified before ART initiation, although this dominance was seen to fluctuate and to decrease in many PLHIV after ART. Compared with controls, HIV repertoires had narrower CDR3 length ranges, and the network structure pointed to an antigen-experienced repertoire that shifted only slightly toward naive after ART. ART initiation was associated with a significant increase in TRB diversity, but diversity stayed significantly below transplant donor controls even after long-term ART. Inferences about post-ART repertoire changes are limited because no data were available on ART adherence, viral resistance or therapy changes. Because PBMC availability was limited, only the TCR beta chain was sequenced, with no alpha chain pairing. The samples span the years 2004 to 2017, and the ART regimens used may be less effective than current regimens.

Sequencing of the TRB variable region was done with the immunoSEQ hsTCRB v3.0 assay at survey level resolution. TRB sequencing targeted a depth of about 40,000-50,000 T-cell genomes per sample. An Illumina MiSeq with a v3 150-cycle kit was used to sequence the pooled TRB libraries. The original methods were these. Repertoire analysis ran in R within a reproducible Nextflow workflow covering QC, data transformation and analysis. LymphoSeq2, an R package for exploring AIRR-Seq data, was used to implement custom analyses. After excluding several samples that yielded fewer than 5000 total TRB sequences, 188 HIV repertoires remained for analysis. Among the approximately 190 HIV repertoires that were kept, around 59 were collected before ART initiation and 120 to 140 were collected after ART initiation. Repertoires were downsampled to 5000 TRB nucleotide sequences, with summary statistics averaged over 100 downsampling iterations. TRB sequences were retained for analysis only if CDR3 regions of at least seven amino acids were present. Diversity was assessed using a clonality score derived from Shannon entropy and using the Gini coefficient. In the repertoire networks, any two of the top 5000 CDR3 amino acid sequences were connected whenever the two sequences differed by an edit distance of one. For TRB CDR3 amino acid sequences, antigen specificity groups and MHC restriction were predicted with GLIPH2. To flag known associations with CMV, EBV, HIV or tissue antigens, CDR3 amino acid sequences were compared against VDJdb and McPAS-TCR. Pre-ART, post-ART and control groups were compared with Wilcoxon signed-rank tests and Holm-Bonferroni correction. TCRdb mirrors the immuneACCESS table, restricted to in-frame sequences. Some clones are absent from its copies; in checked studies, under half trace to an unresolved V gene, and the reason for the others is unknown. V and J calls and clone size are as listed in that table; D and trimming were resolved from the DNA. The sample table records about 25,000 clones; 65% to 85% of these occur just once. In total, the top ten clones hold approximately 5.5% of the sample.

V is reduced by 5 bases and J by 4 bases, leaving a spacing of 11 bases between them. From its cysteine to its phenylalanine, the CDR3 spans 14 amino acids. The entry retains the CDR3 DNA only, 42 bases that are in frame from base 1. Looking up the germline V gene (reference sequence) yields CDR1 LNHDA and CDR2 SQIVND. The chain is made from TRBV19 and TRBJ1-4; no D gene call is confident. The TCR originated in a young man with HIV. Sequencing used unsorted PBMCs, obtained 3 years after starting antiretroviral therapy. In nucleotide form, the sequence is TGTGCCAGTAGTGGACGTGATTTTAATGAAAAACTGTTTTTT. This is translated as CASSGRDFNEKLFF.